This entry describes one TCR beta chain. It lacks a known antigen. Base qualities are not recorded, but no much larger clone differs from it by a single base. The data were taken from a study of blood T cell repertoires in COVID-19 (dated by TCRdb to 2018 to 2020). In terms of the full investigation: Samples from collaborators originated in the United States, Italy and Spain and spanned both the acute and convalescent phases of COVID-19. The material from the prospective study consisted of cDNA or gDNA derived from T cells, B-cell-depleted T cells, or PBMCs. Subjects who had been exposed to COVID-19, were actively infected with it, or had recovered from it provided the deeply sampled blood TCRbeta repertoires that made up the dataset. A freely available public database, intended as a resource for researchers studying the immune response to SARS-CoV-2, is where the repertoires were released. Samples were obtained from the ongoing ImmuneRACE study (first 160 participants) and from 1,200 or so subjects provided by 6 global collaborators. Nearly every sample came with metadata listing a de-identified subject ID, COVID-19 status, age in years and sex. HLA class I and class II types, where available, came from metadata supplied by the sample provider rather than from assay-based typing.

TCRbeta CDR3 regions were amplified from genomic DNA by means of the immunoSEQ Assay, a bias-controlled multiplex PCR. In the original analysis: Within the assay, amplification of reference gene primers was used to estimate how many nucleated cells each sample contained. To quantify the absolute abundance of each unique TCRbeta CDR3 rearrangement, sequence reads were collapsed and filtered. Productive Simpson clonality was computed per sample as the square root of Simpson's diversity index over productive rearrangements. The clones in this table, taken by TCRdb from immuneACCESS, are in-frame only. Not every clone is retained; where verified, under half of the shortfall comes from an unresolved V gene, and the cause of the rest is unknown. V and J calls and clone size are as listed in that table; D and trimming were resolved from the DNA. This sample gives 100,000 to 120,000 clones in total; approximately 91% of them show up just once. The biggest ten clones account for roughly 8.9% of the sample.

What the study reported, not specific to this receptor: The amount of clinical and demographic metadata varied by source and participant and was provided uncurated.

Another Seattle source contributed samples from volunteer blood donors who had recovered from COVID-19. Each collaborating institution followed its own protocols to collect whole blood in K2EDTA tubes. For TCRbeta analysis, collaborators shipped samples in one of three forms: frozen whole blood, isolated PBMCs, or DNA extracted from either of those sample types. The CDR3 numbers 14 residues from cysteine through phenylalanine. The only DNA kept is the CDR3, 42 bases in frame from the first base. V has 6 bases trimmed and J has 1 base trimmed; junction bases matching no gene number 4. From a lookup of the germline V gene, CDR1 and CDR2 are MDHEN and SYDVKM.

The receptor chain draws on TRBV28 and TRBJ2-7, with TRBD2 identical over 9 junction bases. Sequenced: peripheral blood. The sequence derives from a woman in her 70s who had recovered from COVID-19. Read as DNA, the sequence is TGTGCCAGCAGCTTGACTAGCGGATCCTACGAGCAGTACTTC. The translation is CASSLTSGSYEQYF.